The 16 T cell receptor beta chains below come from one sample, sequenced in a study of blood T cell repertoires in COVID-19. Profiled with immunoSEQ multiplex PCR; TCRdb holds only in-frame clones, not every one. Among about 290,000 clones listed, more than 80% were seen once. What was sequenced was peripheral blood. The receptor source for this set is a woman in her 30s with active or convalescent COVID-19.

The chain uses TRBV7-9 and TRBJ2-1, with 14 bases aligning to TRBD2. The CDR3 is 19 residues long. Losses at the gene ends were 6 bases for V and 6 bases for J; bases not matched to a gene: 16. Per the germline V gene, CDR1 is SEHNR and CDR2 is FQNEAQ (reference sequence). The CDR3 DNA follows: TGTGCCAGCAGATCCGGACTAGCGGGGGGTGCCGGTTGGGGCAATGAGCAGTTCTTC. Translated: CASRSGLAGGAGWGNEQFF.

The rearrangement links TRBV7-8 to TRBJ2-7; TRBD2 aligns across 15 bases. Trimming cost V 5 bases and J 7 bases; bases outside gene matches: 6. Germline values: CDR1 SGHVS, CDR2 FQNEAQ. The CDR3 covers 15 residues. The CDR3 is CASSRTGTSGGEQYF. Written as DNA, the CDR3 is TGTGCCAGCAGCCGAACCGGGACTAGCGGGGGGGAGCAGTACTTC. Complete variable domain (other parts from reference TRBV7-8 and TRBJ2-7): GAGVSQSPRYKVAKRGQDVALRCDPISGHVSLFWYQQALGQGPEFLTYFQNEAQLDKSGLPSDRFFAERPEGSVSTLKIQRTQQEDSAVYLCASSRTGTSGGEQYFGPGTRLTVT.

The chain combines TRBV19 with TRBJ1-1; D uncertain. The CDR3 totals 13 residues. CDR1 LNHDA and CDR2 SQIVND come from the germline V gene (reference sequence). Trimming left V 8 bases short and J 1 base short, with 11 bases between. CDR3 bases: TGTGCCAGTCTCGGAGAGGGGAACACTGAAGCTTTCTTT. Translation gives CASLGEGNTEAFF.

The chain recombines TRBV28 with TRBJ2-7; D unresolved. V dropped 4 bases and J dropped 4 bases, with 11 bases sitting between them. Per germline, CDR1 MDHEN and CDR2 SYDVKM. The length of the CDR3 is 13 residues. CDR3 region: CASSSHAPYEQYF. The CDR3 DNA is TGTGCCAGCAGTTCGCATGCGCCATACGAGCAGTACTTC.

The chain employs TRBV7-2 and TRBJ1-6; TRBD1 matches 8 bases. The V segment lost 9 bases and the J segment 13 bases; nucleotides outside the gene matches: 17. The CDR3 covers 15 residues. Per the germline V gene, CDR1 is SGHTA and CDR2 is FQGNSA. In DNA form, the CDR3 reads TGTGCCAGTCGTGCGGGACAGGTCACCTCCGGGCCCCTCCACTTT. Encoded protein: CASRAGQVTSGPLHF.

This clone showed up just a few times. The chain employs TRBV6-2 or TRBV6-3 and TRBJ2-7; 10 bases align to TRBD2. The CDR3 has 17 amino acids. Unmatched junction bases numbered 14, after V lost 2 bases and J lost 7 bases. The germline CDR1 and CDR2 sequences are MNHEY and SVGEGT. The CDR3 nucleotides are TGTGCCAGCAGTTACGGGGCCCCAGCGGGGGGGCCGCGGGAGCAGTACTTC. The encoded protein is CASSYGAPAGGPREQYF.

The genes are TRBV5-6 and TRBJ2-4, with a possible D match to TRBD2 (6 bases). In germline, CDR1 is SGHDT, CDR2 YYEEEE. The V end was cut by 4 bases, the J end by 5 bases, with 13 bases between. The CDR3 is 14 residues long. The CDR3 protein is CASSPRDFQNIQYF. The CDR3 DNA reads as TGTGCCAGCAGCCCCCGGGACTTCCAAAACATTCAGTACTTC. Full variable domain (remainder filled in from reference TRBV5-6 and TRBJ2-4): DAGVTQSPTHLIKTRGQQVTLRCSPKSGHDTVSWYQQALGQGPQFIFQYYEEEERQRGNFPDRFSGHQFPNYSSELNVNALLLGDSALYLCASSPRDFQNIQYFGAGTRLSVL.

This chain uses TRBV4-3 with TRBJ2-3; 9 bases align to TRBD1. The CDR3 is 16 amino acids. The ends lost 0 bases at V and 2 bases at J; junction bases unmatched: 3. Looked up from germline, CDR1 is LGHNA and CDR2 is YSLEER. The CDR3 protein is CASSQDGTGTTDTQYF. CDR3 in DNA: TGCGCCAGCAGCCAAGACGGGACAGGGACCACAGATACGCAGTATTTT.

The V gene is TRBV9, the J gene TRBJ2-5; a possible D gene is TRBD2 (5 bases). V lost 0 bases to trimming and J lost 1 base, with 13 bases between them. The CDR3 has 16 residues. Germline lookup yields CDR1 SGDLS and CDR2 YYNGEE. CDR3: CASSVADRGSQETQYF. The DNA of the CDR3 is TGTGCCAGCAGCGTAGCAGATCGCGGGTCCCAAGAGACCCAGTACTTC.

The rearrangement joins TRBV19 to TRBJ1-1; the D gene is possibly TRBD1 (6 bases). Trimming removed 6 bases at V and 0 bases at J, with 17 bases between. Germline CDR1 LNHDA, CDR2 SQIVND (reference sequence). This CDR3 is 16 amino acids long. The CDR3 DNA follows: TGTGCCAGTAGCCGCCAGGGGCTCCGATTGAACACTGAAGCTTTCTTT. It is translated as CASSRQGLRLNTEAFF.

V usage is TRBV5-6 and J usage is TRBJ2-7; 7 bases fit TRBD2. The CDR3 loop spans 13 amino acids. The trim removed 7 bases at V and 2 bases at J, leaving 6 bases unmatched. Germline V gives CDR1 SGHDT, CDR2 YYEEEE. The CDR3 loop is CASGASGTYEQYF. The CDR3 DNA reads TGTGCCAGCGGGGCTAGCGGTACCTACGAGCAGTACTTC.

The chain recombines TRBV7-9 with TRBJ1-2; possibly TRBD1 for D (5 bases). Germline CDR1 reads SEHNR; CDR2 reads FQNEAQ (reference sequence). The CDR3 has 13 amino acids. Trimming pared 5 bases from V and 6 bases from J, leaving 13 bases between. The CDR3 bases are TGTGCCAGCAGCCGAGACAGAAGTGATGGCTACACCTTC. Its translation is CASSRDRSDGYTF.

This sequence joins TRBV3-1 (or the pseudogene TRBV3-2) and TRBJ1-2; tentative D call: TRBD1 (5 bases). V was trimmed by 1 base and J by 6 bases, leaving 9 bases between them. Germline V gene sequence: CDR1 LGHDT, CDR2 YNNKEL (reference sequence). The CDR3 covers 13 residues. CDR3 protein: CASSQGGGHGYTF. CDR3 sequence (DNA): TGTGCCAGCAGCCAAGGGGGGGGTCATGGCTACACCTTC.

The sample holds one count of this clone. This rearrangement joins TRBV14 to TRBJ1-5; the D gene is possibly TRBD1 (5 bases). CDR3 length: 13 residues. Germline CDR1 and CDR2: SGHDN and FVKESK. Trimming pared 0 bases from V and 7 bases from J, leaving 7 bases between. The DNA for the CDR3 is TGTGCCAGCAGCCAAGAAAGGGGACAGCCCCAGCATTTT. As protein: CASSQERGQPQHF.

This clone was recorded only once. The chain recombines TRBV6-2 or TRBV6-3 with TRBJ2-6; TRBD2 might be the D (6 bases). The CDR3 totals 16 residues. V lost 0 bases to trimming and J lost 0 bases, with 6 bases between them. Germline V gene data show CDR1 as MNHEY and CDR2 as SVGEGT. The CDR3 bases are TGTGCCAGCAGTTACTCCGGGAGCTCTGGGGCCAACGTCCTGACTTTC. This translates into CASSYSGSSGANVLTF.

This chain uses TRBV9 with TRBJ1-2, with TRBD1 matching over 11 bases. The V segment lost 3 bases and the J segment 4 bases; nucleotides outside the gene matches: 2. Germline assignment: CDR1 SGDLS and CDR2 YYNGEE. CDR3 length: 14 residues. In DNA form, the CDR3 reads TGTGCCAGCAGCGGGACAGGGGGCAGCTATGGCTACACCTTC. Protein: CASSGTGGSYGYTF.